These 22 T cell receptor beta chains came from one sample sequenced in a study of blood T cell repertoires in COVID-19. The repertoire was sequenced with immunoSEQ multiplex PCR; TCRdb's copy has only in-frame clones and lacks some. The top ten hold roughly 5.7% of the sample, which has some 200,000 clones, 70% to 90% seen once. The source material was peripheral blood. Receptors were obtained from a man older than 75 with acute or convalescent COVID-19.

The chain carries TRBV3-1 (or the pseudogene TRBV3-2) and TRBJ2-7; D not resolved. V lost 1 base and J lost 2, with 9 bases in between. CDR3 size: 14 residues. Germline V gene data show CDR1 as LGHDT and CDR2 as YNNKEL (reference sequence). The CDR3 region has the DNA TGTGCCAGCAGCCAAGTCCCAGAAACCTACGAGCAGTACTTC. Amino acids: CASSQVPETYEQYF.

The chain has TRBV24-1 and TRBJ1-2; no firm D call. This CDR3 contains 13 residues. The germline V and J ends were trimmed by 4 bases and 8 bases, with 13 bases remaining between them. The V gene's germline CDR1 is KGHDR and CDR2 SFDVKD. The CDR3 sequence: CATSESRGAGYTF. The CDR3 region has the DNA TGTGCCACCAGTGAATCTCGGGGTGCCGGCTACACCTTC.

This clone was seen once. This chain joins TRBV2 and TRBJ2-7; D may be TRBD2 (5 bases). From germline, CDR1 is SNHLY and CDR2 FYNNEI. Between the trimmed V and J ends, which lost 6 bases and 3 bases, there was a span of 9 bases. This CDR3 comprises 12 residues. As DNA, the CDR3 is TGTGCCAGCAGCGCCACTAGCTACGAGCAGTACTTC. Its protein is CASSATSYEQYF. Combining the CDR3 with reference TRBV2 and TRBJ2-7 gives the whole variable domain EPEVTQTPSHQVTQMGQEVILRCVPISNHLYFYWYRQILGQKVEFLVSFYNNEISEKSEIFDDQFSVERPDGSNFTLKIRSTKLEDSAMYFCASSATSYEQYFGPGTRLTVT.

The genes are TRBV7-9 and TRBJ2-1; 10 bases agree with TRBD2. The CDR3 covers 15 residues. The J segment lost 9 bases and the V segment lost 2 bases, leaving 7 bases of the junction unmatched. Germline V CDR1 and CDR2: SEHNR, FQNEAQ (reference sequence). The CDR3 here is CASSLSSSGSGEQFF. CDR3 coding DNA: TGTGCCAGCAGCTTATCGTCTAGCGGGAGTGGTGAGCAGTTCTTC. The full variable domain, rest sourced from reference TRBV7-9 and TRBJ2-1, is DTGVSQNPRHKITKRGQNVTFRCDPISEHNRLYWYRQTLGQGPEFLTYFQNEAQLEKSRLLSDRFSAERPKGSFSTLEIQRTEQGDSAMYLCASSLSSSGSGEQFFGPGTRLTVL.

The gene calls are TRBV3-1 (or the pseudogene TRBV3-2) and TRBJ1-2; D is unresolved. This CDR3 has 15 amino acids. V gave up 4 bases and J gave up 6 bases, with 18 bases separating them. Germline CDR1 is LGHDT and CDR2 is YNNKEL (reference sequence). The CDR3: CASSLSVLITDGYTF. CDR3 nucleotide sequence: TGTGCCAGCAGCCTATCGGTTCTTATAACGGATGGCTACACCTTC.

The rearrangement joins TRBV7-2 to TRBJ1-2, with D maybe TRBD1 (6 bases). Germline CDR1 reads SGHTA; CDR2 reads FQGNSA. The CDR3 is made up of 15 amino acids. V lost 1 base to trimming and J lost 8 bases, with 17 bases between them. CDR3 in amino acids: CASSLGTVGAEGYTF. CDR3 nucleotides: TGTGCCAGCAGCTTAGGGACGGTGGGGGCGGAGGGCTACACCTTC.

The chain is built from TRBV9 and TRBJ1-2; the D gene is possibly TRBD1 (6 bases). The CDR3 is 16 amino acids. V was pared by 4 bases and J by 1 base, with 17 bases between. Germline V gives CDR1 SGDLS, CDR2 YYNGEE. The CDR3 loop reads CASSQGWGPVNYGYTF. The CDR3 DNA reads TGTGCCAGCAGCCAAGGATGGGGGCCCGTTAACTATGGCTACACCTTC.

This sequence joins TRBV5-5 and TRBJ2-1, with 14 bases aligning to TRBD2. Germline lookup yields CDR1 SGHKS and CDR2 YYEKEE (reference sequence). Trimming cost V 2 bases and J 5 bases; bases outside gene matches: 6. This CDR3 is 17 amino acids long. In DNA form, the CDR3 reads TGTGCCAGCAGCTTCGTGAGACTAGCGGGAGGGAACAATGAGCAGTTCTTC. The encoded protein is CASSFVRLAGGNNEQFF.

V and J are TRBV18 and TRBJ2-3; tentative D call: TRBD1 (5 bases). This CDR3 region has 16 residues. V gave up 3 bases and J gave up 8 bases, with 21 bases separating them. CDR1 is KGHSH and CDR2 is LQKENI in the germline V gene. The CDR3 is CASSPTALRIGGTQYF. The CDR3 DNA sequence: TGTGCCAGCTCACCGACAGCCCTTAGGATCGGTGGTACGCAGTATTTT.

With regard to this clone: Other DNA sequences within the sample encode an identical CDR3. For the CDR3, the DNA is TGTGCCAGCTCATCGGGATTAAACACTGAAGCTTTCTTT. Encoded protein: CASSSGLNTEAFF. The rearrangement uses TRBV18 and TRBJ1-1, with D unresolved. Between the trimmed V and J ends, which lost 5 bases and 2 bases, there was a span of 9 bases. The CDR3 runs to 13 residues. In germline, CDR1 is KGHSH, CDR2 LQKENI.

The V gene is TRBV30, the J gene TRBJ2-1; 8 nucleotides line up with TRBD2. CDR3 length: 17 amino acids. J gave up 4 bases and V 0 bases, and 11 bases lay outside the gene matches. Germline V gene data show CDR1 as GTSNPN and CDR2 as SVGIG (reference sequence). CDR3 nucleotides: TGTGCCTGGAGTGTACTCGGGACTAGTGGGTCATACAATGAGCAGTTCTTC. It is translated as CAWSVLGTSGSYNEQFF.

CDR3 residues: CASSERGGTDTQYF. As DNA, the CDR3 is TGTGCCAGCAGTGAGCGGGGTGGTACAGATACGCAGTATTTT. The chain recombines TRBV6-1 with TRBJ2-3, with D perhaps matching TRBD2 (6 bases). V was shortened by 3 bases and J by 3 bases, with 10 bases between the two germline ends. The germline CDR1 and CDR2 sequences are MNHNS and SASEGT. This CDR3 is built from 14 residues.

The CDR3 protein is CASSLVRTMNTEAFF. CDR3 DNA sequence: TGTGCCAGCAGCTTAGTGCGGACAATGAACACTGAAGCTTTCTTT. The chain uses TRBV11-2 and TRBJ1-1; perhaps TRBD1 as D (5 bases). Trimming pared 1 base from V and 0 bases from J, leaving 9 bases between. Germline V gives CDR1 SGHAT, CDR2 FQNNGV. The CDR3 loop spans 15 amino acids.

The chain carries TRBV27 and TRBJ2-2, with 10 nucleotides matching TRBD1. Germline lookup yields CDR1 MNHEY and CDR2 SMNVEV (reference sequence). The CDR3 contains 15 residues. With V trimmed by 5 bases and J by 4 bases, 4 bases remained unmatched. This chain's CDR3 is CASSRQGAGTGELFF. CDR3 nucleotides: TGTGCCAGCAGTCGACAGGGGGCAGGCACCGGGGAGCTGTTTTTT.

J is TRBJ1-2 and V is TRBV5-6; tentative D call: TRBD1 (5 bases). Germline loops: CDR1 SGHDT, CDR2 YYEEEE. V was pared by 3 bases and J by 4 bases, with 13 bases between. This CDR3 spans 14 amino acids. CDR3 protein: CASSSGGEGYGYTF. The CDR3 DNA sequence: TGTGCCAGCAGCTCCGGAGGGGAGGGCTATGGCTACACCTTC.

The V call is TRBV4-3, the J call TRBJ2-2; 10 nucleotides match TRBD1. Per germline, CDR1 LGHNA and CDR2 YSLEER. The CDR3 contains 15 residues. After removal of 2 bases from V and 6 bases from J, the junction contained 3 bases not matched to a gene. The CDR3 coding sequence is TGCGCCAGCAGCCAAATGACAGGGGGCGCCGGGGAGCTGTTTTTT. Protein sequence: CASSQMTGGAGELFF.

The CDR3 DNA reads TGTGCCAGCAGTGAGCGCAGGGTGAACATTCAGTACTTC. Its protein is CASSERRVNIQYF. This chain joins TRBV25-1 and TRBJ2-4; the D gene is possibly TRBD1 (5 bases). This CDR3 contains 13 residues. In germline, CDR1 is MGHDK, CDR2 SYGVNS. The V and J ends lost 3 bases and 7 bases respectively, with 10 bases between them.

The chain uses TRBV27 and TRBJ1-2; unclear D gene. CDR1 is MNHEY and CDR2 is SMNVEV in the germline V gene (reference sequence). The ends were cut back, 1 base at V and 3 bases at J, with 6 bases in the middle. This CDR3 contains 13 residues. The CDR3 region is CASSLLEDYGYTF. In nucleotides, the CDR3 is TGTGCCAGCAGTTTATTGGAGGACTATGGCTACACCTTC.

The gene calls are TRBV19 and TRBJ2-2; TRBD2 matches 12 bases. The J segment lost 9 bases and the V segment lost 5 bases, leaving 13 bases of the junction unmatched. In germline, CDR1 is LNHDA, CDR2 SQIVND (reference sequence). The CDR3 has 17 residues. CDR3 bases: TGTGCCAGTAGTTTTTCTCCGACTAGCGGGAGTCGATGGGAGCTGTTTTTT. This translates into CASSFSPTSGSRWELFF.

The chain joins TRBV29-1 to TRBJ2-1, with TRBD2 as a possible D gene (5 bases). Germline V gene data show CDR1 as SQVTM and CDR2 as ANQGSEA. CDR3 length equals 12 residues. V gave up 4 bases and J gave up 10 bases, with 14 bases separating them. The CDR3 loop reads CSVGALAWEQFF. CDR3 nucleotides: TGCAGCGTTGGAGCGCTAGCATGGGAGCAGTTCTTC.

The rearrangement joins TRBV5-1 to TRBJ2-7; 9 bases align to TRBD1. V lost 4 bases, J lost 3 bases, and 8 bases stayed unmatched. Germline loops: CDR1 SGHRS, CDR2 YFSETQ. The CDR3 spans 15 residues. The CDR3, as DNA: TGCGCCAGCAGCCTCGAGGGACAGGGAATCTACGAGCAGTACTTC. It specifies CASSLEGQGIYEQYF.

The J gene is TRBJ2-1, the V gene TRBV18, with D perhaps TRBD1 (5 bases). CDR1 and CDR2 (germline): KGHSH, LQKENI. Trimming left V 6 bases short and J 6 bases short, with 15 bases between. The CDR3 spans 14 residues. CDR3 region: CASSSYRSGNEQFF. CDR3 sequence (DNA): TGTGCCAGCTCGTCGTACAGGTCGGGCAATGAGCAGTTCTTC.